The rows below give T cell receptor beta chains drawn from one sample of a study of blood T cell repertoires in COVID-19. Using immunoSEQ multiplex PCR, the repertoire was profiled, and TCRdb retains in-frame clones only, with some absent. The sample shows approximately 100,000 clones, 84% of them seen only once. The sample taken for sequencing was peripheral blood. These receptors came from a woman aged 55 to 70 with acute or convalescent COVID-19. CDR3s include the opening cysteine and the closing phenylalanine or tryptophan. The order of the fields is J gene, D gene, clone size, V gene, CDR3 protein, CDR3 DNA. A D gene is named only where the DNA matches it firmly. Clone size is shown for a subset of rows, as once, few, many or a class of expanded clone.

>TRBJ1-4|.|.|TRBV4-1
CASMGHRDNEKLFF
TGCGCCAGCATGGGACACAGGGACAATGAAAAACTGTTTTTT
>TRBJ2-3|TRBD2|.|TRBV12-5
CASGASGTSGGWDTQYF
TGTGCTAGTGGTGCATCCGGGACTAGCGGGGGGTGGGATACGCAGTATTTT
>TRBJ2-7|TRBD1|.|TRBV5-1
CASSFGQGPSGEQYF
TGCGCCAGCAGCTTTGGACAGGGACCCTCAGGCGAGCAGTACTTC
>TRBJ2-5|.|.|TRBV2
CASITTQGRQETQYF
TGTGCCAGCATCACGACGCAGGGGCGCCAAGAGACCCAGTACTTC
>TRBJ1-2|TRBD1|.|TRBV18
CASSHAGTDYGYTF
TGTGCCAGCTCACATGCCGGGACAGACTATGGCTACACCTTC
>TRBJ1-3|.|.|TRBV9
CASSVGPGGDGNTIYF
TGTGCCAGCAGCGTAGGCCCCGGGGGGGACGGAAACACCATATATTTT
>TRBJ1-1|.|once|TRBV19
CATTSGFTEAFF
TGTGCCACCACTTCAGGGTTCACTGAAGCTTTCTTT
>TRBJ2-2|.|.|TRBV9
CASSVSHAITGELFF
TGTGCCAGCAGCGTATCCCACGCTATCACCGGGGAGCTGTTTTTT
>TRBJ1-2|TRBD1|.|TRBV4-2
CASSTRQGVNYGYTF
TGTGCCAGCAGCACCAGACAGGGGGTTAACTATGGCTACACCTTC
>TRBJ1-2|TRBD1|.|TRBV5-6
CASSKDREYGYTF
TGTGCCAGCAGCAAAGACAGGGAATATGGCTACACCTTC
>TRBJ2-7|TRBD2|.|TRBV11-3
CASSRTSGPYEQYF
TGTGCCAGCAGCCGGACTAGCGGCCCCTACGAGCAGTACTTC
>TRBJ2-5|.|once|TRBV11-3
CASSRGNSQETQYF
TGTGCCAGCAGCCGGGGGAACAGCCAAGAGACCCAGTACTTC
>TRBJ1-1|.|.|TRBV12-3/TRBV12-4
CASTPGGVTEAFF
TGTGCCAGCACCCCCGGAGGTGTAACTGAAGCTTTCTTT
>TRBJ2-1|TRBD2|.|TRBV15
CATSRTSGDFYNEQFF
TGTGCCACCAGCAGGACTAGCGGGGATTTCTACAATGAGCAGTTCTTC
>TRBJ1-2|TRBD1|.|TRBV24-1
CATSERGQGSGYTF
TGTGCCACCAGTGAGCGCGGACAGGGCAGCGGCTACACCTTC
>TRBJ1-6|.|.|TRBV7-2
CASSSNSPLHF
TGTGCCAGCAGCTCGAATTCACCCCTCCACTTT
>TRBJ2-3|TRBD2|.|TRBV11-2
CASSLPAGGTDTQYF
TGTGCCAGCAGCTTACCGGCGGGGGGCACAGATACGCAGTATTTT